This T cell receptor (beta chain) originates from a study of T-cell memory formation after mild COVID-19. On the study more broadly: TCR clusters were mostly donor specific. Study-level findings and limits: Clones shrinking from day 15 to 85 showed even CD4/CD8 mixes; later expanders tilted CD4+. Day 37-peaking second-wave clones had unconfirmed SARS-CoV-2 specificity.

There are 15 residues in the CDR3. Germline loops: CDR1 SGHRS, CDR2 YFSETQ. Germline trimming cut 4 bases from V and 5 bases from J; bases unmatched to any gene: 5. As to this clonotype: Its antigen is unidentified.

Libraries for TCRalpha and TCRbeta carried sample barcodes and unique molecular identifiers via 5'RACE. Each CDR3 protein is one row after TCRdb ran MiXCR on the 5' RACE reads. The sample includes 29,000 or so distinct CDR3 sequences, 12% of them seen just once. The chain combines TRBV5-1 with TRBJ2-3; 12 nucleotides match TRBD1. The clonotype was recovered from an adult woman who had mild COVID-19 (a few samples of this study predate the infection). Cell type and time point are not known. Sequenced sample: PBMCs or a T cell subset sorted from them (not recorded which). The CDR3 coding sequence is TGCGCCAGCAGCGCGGGGACAGGGGGCCTAGATACGCAGTATTTT. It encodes CASSAGTGGLDTQYF. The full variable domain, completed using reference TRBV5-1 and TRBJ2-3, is KAGVTQTPRYLIKTRGQQVTLSCSPISGHRSVSWYQQTPGQGLQFLFEYFSETQRNKGNFPGRFSGRQFSNSRSEMNVSTLELGDSALYLCASSAGTGGLDTQYFGPGTRLTVL.